This TCR beta chain was sequenced during a study of tumor-infiltrating lymphocytes in primary liver carcinoma. Study at large: Patients included men and women of 30 to 69 years.

There are 13 residues in the CDR3. Per germline, CDR1 SQVTM and CDR2 ANQGSEA. Both blood RNA, taken from unsorted whole blood, and germline DNA were extracted. A primer in the constant region served to generate TCR beta cDNA from 500 to 600 ng of total RNA. Investigators got TCR beta libraries out of three nested multiplex PCR rounds, done with slightly modified ARM-PCR. Investigators reported that the first two PCR rounds, at 10 cycles each, used TRBV1-TRBV30 forward primers with a C-beta reverse primer. TCRdb ran MiXCR on the multiplex PCR reads and lists one entry per CDR3 protein. The top ten clones hold roughly 10% of a sample with approximately 310,000 distinct CDR3 sequences, less than 75% of them seen once. Notes on this clonotype: Antigen specificity is unknown. This may stem from a read error, because a much larger clone lies one nucleotide away.

Broader study findings: Tumor tissue displayed a significantly greater top-250-clone fraction than blood (p = 0.039).

The gene calls are TRBV29-1 and TRBJ2-7, with D perhaps matching TRBD1 (8 bases). The clonotype comes from a middle-aged man with primary liver carcinoma and hepatitis B virus infection. The material sequenced was peripheral blood. This CDR3 is CSGGGTGAYVQYF. The CDR3 bases are TGCAGCGGGGGGGGGACAGGAGCCTACGTGCAGTACTTC.